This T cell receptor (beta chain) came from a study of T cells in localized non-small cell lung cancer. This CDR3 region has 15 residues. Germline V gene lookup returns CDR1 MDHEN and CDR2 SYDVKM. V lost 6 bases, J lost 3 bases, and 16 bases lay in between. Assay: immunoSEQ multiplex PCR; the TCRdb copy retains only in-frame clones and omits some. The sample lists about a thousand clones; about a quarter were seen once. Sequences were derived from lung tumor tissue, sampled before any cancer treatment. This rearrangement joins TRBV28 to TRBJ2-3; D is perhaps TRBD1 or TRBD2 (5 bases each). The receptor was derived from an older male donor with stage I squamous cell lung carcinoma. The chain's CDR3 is CASRLSWDGTDTQYF. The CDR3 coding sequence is TGTGCCAGCAGACTAAGTTGGGACGGTACAGATACGCAGTATTTT.